This T cell receptor (beta chain) was recorded in a study of shared clonotypes between healthy human individuals. Turning to the study itself: Every donor yielded three CD4 naive, three CD4 memory, two CD8 naive and one CD8 memory plate.

The CDR3 sequence is 13 residues long. The V and J ends lost 2 bases and 9 bases, in that order; junction bases with no gene match: 8. Germline lookup yields CDR1 GTSNPN and CDR2 SVGIG (reference sequence). Researchers ran the assay at a deep level. Only in-frame clones appear in the TCRdb table, and some are missing; sequencing was by immunoSEQ multiplex PCR. The sample yields roughly 2 million clones, approximately 95% seen once. CD8 cells classed as naive were CD45RO-negative and positively selected for CCR7, excluding terminally differentiated effector memory CD45RA+ cells. The chain links TRBV30 to TRBJ2-3; the match to TRBD2 covers 7 bases. This sequence originates from a man between 18 and 29 years old in good health. The source material was naive CD8+ T cells sorted from blood. CDR3 protein: CAWSPAVGGTQYF. CDR3 bases: TGTGCCTGGAGTCCAGCGGTGGGGGGGACGCAGTATTTT.